This section outlines one T cell receptor beta chain sequence together with its context. Its matching antigen is unknown. From germline, CDR1 is SEHNR and CDR2 FQNEAQ (reference sequence). CDR3 length equals 15 residues. V gave up 1 base and J gave up 4 bases, with 13 bases separating them. The data belong to a study of cytomegalovirus exposure and HLA in healthy donors. A multiplex PCR was run with 60 Vbeta primers and 13 Jbeta primers. Using immunoSEQ multiplex PCR, the repertoire was profiled, and TCRdb retains in-frame clones only, with some absent. The sample comprises about 180,000 clones, roughly 75% of which are singletons, and 1.5% to 2% rests with the top ten. Study-wide results and limits: Usually a TCR sequence was rare, but some public TCRs were found in many donors. Under in vitro conditions, a few CMV-associated chains were confirmed as specific for CMV antigens.

The chain has TRBV7-9 and TRBJ2-5; D remains ambiguous. The sample comprised PBMCs. This sequence was found in a woman in her 30s in good health and CMV-seronegative. CDR3 in DNA: TGTGCCAGCAGCTTAGACCTCAGATGGAGAGAGACCCAGTACTTC. Amino acid sequence: CASSLDLRWRETQYF.